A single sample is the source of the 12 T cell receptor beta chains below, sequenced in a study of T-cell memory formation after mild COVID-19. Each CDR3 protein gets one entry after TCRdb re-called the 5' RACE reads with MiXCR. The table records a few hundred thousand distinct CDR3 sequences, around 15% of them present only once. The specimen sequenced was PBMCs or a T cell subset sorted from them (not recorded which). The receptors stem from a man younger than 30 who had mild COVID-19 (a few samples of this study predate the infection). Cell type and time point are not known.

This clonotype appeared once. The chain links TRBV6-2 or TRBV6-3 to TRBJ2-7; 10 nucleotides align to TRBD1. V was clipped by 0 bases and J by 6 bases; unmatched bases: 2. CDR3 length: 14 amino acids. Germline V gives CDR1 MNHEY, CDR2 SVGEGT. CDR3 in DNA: TGTGCCAGCAGTTACTCGAGGACAGGGGGCGAGCAGTACTTC. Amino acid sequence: CASSYSRTGGEQYF.

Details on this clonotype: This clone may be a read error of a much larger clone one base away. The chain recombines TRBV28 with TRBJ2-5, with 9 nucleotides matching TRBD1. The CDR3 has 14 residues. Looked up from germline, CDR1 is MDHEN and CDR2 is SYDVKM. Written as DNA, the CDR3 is TGTGCCATCAGTTTACAGGGGGCATCGGAGACCCAGTACTTC. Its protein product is CAISLQGASETQYF.

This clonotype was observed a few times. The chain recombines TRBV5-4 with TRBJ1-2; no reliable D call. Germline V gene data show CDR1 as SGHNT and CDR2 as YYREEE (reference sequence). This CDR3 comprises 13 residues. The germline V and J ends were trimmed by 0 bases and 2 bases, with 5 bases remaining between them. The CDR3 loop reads CASSLDANYGYTF. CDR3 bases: TGTGCCAGCAGCTTGGATGCGAACTATGGCTACACCTTC.

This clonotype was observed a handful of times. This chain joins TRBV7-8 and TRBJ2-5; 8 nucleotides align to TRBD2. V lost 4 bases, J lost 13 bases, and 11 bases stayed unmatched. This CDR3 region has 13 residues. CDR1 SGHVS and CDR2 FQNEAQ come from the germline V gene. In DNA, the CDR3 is TGTGCCAGCAGCTCAAGACTAGCGCCCTGGGTGTACTTC. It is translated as CASSSRLAPWVYF.

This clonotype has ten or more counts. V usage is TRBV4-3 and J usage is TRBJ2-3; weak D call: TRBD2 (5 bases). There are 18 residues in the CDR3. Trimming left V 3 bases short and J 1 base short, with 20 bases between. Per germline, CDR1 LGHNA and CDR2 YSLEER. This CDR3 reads CASSHQLGSVWGTDTQYF. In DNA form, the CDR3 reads TGCGCCAGCAGCCATCAACTAGGCTCCGTGTGGGGCACAGATACGCAGTATTTT.

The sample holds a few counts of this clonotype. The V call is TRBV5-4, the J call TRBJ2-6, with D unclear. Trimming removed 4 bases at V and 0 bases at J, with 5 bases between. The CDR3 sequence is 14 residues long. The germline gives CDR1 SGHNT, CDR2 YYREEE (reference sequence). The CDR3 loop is CASSALSGANVLTF. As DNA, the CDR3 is TGTGCCAGCAGCGCCCTCTCTGGGGCCAACGTCCTGACTTTC.

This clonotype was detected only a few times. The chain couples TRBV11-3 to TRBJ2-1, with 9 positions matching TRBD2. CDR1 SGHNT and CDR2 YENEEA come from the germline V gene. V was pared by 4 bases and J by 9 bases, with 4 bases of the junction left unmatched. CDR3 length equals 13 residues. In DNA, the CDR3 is TGTGCCAGCAGCTCGGGACTAGCTACTGAGCAGTTCTTC. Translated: CASSSGLATEQFF.

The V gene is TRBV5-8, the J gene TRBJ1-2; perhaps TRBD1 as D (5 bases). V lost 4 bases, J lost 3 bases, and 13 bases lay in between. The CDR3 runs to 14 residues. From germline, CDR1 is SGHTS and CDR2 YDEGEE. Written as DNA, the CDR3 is TGTGCCAGCAGCGGACACGGCGAGGACTATGGCTACACCTTC. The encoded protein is CASSGHGEDYGYTF.

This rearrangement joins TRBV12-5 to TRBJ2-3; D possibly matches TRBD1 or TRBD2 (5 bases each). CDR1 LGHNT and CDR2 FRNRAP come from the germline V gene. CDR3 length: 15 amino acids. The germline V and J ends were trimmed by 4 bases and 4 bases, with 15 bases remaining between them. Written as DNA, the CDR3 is TGTGCTAGTGGTTCCCTGAGAGGGGCTCCAGATACGCAGTATTTT. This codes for CASGSLRGAPDTQYF.

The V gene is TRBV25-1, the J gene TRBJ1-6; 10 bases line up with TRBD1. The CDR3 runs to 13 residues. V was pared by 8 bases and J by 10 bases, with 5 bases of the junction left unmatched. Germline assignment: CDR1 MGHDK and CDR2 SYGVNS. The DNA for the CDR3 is TGTGCCAGCGGGGACAGGGGCGTATCACCCCTCCACTTT. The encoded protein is CASGDRGVSPLHF.

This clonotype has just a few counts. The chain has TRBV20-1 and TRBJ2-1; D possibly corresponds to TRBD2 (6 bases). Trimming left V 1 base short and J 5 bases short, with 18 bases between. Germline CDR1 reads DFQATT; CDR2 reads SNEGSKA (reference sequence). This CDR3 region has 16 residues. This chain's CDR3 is CSARVPEGRTHNEQFF. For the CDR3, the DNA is TGCAGTGCTAGAGTCCCGGAGGGCAGGACTCACAATGAGCAGTTCTTC.

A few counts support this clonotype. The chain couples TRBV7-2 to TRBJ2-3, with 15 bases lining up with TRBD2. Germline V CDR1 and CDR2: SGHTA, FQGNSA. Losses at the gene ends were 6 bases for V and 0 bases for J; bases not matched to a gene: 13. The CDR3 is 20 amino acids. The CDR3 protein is CASSPGTSGGPYSSTDTQYF. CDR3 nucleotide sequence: TGTGCCAGCAGTCCAGGGACTAGCGGGGGGCCCTACTCTAGCACAGATACGCAGTATTTT.